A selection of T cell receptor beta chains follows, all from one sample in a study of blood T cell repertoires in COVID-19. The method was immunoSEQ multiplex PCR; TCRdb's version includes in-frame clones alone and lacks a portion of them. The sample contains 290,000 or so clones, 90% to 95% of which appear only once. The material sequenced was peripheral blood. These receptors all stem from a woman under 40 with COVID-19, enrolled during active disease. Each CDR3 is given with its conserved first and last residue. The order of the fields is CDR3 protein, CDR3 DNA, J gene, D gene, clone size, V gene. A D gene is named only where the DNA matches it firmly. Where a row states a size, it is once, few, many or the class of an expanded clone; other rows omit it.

CDR3 protein: CASSTPPGNTGELFF; CDR3 DNA: TGTGCCAGTAGTACCCCGCCAGGGAACACCGGGGAGCTGTTTTTT; J gene: TRBJ2-2; D gene: NA; clone size: NA; V gene: TRBV19
CDR3 protein: CASSGRENYEQYF; CDR3 DNA: TGTGCCAGCAGCGGCCGGGAAAATTACGAGCAGTACTTC; J gene: TRBJ2-7; D gene: NA; clone size: few; V gene: TRBV9
CDR3 protein: CASSVAGSGAGEQYF; CDR3 DNA: TGTGCCAGCAGCGTAGCTGGGTCAGGGGCGGGCGAGCAGTACTTC; J gene: TRBJ2-7; D gene: NA; clone size: NA; V gene: TRBV9
CDR3 protein: CASSIVQNTEAFF; CDR3 DNA: TGTGCCAGTAGTATAGTACAGAACACTGAAGCTTTCTTT; J gene: TRBJ1-1; D gene: NA; clone size: few; V gene: TRBV19
CDR3 protein: CATSRDIRQSSYEQYF; CDR3 DNA: TGTGCCACCAGCAGAGATATACGACAGAGCTCCTACGAGCAGTACTTC; J gene: TRBJ2-7; D gene: NA; clone size: once; V gene: TRBV15
CDR3 protein: CASSPDRASYGYTF; CDR3 DNA: TGTGCCAGCAGTCCAGACAGGGCCAGCTACGGCTACACCTTC; J gene: TRBJ1-2; D gene: TRBD1; clone size: NA; V gene: TRBV6-5
CDR3 protein: CASSPGQGALYGYTF; CDR3 DNA: TGTGCCAGCAGTCCCGGACAGGGGGCTCTCTATGGCTACACCTTC; J gene: TRBJ1-2; D gene: TRBD1; clone size: few; V gene: TRBV27
CDR3 protein: CASSEGQANTGELFF; CDR3 DNA: TGTGCCAGCTCGGAGGGACAGGCGAACACCGGGGAGCTGTTTTTT; J gene: TRBJ2-2; D gene: TRBD1; clone size: NA; V gene: TRBV18
CDR3 protein: CASSLAGIRNTEAFF; CDR3 DNA: TGCGCCAGCAGCTTGGCGGGTATCAGGAACACTGAAGCTTTCTTT; J gene: TRBJ1-1; D gene: NA; clone size: NA; V gene: TRBV5-1
CDR3 protein: CASSFRQGANNEQFF; CDR3 DNA: TGTGCCAGCAGTTTCCGACAGGGGGCCAACAATGAGCAGTTCTTC; J gene: TRBJ2-1; D gene: TRBD1; clone size: NA; V gene: TRBV27
CDR3 protein: CAIKSGQGDEQYF; CDR3 DNA: TGTGCCATCAAGTCAGGACAGGGGGACGAGCAGTACTTC; J gene: TRBJ2-7; D gene: TRBD1; clone size: NA; V gene: TRBV10-3
CDR3 protein: CASTFGDRSTDTQYF; CDR3 DNA: TGTGCCAGCACCTTCGGAGACAGGTCCACAGATACGCAGTATTTT; J gene: TRBJ2-3; D gene: NA; clone size: NA; V gene: TRBV5-6
CDR3 protein: CATSAAGISYEQYF; CDR3 DNA: TGTGCCACCAGTGCCGCAGGGATCTCCTACGAGCAGTACTTC; J gene: TRBJ2-7; D gene: NA; clone size: NA; V gene: TRBV24-1
CDR3 protein: CASSLGGQLNTEAFF; CDR3 DNA: TGCGCCAGCAGCTTGGGGGGACAGCTCAACACTGAAGCTTTCTTT; J gene: TRBJ1-1; D gene: TRBD1; clone size: NA; V gene: TRBV5-1
CDR3 protein: CASRKTGANTEAFF; CDR3 DNA: TGTGCCAGCAGGAAGACAGGGGCGAACACTGAAGCTTTCTTT; J gene: TRBJ1-1; D gene: TRBD1; clone size: few; V gene: TRBV28
CDR3 protein: CASSLVWGTGPYEQYF; CDR3 DNA: TGTGCCAGCAGCTTAGTGTGGGGGACAGGGCCCTACGAGCAGTACTTC; J gene: TRBJ2-7; D gene: TRBD1; clone size: NA; V gene: TRBV11-2
CDR3 protein: CSVEDLSGSEKLFF; CDR3 DNA: TGCAGCGTTGAAGATCTCTCGGGGAGTGAAAAACTGTTTTTT; J gene: TRBJ1-4; D gene: NA; clone size: NA; V gene: TRBV29-1
CDR3 protein: CASSLVASGGYEEQFF; CDR3 DNA: TGTGCCAGCAGCTTAGTGGCTAGCGGCGGCTATGAGGAGCAGTTCTTC; J gene: TRBJ2-1; D gene: TRBD2; clone size: once; V gene: TRBV7-7